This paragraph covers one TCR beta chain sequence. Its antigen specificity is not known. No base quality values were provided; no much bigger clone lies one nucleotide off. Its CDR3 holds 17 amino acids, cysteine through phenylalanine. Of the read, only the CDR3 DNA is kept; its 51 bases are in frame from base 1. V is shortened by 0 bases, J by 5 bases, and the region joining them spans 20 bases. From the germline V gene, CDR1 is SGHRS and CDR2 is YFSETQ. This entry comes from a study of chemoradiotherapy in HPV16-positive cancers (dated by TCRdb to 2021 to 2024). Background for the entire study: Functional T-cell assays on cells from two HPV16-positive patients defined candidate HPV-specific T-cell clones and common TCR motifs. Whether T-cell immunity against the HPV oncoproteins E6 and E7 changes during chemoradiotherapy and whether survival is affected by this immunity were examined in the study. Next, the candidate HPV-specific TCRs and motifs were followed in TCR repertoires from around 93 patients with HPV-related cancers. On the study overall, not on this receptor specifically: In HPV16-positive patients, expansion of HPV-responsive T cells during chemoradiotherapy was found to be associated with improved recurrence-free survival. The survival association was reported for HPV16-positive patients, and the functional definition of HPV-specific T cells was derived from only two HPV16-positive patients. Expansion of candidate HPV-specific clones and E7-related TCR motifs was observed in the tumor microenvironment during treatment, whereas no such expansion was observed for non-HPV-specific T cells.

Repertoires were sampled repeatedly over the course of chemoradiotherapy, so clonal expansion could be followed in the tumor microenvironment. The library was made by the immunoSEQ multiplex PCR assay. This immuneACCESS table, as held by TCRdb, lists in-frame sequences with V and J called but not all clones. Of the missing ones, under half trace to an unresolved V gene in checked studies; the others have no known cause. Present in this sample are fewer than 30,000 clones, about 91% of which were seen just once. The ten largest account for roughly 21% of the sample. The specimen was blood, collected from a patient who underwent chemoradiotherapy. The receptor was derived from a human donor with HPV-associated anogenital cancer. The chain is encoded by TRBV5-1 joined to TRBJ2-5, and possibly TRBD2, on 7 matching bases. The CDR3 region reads CASSLEGGPVRFETQYF. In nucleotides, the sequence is TGCGCCAGCAGCTTGGAGGGGGGGCCGGTCCGATTTGAGACCCAGTACTTC.